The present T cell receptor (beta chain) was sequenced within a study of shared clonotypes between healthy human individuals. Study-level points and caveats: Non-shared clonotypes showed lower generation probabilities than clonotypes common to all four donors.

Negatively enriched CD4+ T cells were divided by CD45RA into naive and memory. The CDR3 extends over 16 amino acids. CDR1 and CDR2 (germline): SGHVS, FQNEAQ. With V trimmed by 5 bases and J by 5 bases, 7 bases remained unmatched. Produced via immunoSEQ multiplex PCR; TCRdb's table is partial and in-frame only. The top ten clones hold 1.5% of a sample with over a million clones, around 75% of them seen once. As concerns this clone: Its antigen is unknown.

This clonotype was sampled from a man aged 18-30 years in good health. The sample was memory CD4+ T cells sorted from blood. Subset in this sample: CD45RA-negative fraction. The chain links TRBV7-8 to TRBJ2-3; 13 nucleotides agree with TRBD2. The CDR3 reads CASSPRTSGRGDTQYF. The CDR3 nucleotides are TGTGCCAGCAGCCCGAGGACTAGCGGGAGAGGAGATACGCAGTATTTT.